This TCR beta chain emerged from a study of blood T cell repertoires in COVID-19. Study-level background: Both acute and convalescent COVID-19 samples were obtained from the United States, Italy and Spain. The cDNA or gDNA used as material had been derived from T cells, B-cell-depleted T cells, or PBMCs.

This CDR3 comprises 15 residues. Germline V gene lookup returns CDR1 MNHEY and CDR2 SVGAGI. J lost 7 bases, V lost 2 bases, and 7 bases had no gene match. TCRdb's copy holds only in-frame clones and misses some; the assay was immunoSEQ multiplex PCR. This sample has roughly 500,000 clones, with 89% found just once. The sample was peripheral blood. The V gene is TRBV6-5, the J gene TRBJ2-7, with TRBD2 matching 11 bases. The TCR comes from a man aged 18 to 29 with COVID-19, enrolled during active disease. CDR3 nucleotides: TGTGCCAGCAGTTACCAAGTGGGACTAGCGGCAGAGCAGTACTTC. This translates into CASSYQVGLAAEQYF.